This T cell receptor (beta chain) was identified in a study of blood T cell repertoires in COVID-19. Study information: PBMCs, B-cell-depleted T cells, or T cells provided the cDNA or gDNA that made up the material.

Original processing methods: Estimation of nucleated cell counts relied on the amplification of reference gene primers. Sequencing was performed with immunoSEQ multiplex PCR; in TCRdb, only in-frame clones are kept and a portion is missing. From that table come the V and J calls and clone size; the DNA was used to work out D and trimming. The sample lists about 45,000 clones; approximately 90% were seen once. The source of this sequence is a human donor in a cohort sampled during active COVID-19. Specimen: peripheral blood.

The CDR3 DNA reads as TGCGCCAGCAGCCATCCCGGGACAGGGGGCCCGAGCACAGATACGCAGTATTTT. Translated: CASSHPGTGGPSTDTQYF. The gene calls are TRBV4-1 and TRBJ2-3, with TRBD1 matching over 12 bases. CDR3 length equals 18 residues. CDR1 and CDR2 (germline): MGHRA, YSYEKL. V lost 3 bases and J lost 0; bases outside the gene matches: 7.